The 15 T cell receptor beta chains presented below share a single source sample, sequenced in a study of Tregs in tolerant kidney transplant recipients. Recipient PBMCs carried a CFSE label and met irradiated graft donor PBMCs for approximately six days before FACS sorting. Sequencing was performed with immunoSEQ multiplex PCR; in TCRdb, only in-frame clones are kept and a portion is missing. This sample carries about 2,000 clones, with 17% going to the ten biggest clones. Antigens for these TCRs are unknown. Sequencing was performed on CD4+ T cells from blood cultured with allogeneic cells, taken before the transplant. The receptors were sampled from a human patient who received a combined kidney and bone marrow transplant.

This clone is classed as medium-sized by frequency. From the germline J gene comes the end of the CDR3, since the read stops 3 residues before it. J is TRBJ1-1 and V is TRBV18, with D perhaps matching TRBD1 (5 bases). Per the germline V gene, CDR1 is KGHSH and CDR2 is LQKENI. The V end lost 10 bases, the J end lost 4 bases, and 16 bases lay between the germline ends. CDR3 length: 13 amino acids. The chain's CDR3 is CATGAGMGTEAFF. The CDR3 bases that were read are TGTGCCACCGGAGCAGGGATGGGCACTGAA.

According to its frequency, this clone is medium-sized (0.01 to 0.1%). With the read ending 3 residues before the CDR3 end, the germline J gene is used to fill in that end. The V call is TRBV20-1, the J call TRBJ2-3; 11 bases are a match to TRBD2. V was clipped by 6 bases and J by 3 bases; unmatched bases: 8. This CDR3 spans 15 amino acids. The germline V gene encodes CDR1 DFQATT and CDR2 SNEGSKA (reference sequence). CDR3 bases read: TGCAGTGCCCTAGGGGGACTAGCGGAAACAGATACG. Translating it yields CSALGGLAETDT. Given in full, the CDR3 is CSALGGLAETDTQYF.

In the case of this clone: The read halts 3 residues ahead of the CDR3 end, with the missing end drawn from the germline J gene. V is TRBV28 and J is TRBJ2-7; 9 bases align to TRBD2. Looked up from germline, CDR1 is MDHEN and CDR2 is SYDVKM. The CDR3 contains 14 residues. V was clipped by 4 bases and J by 2 bases; unmatched bases: 3. Incomplete CDR3 DNA: TGTGCCAGCAGTTCCCTAGCGGGGCCCTACGAG. This sequence encodes CASSSLAGPYE. From start to end, the CDR3 is CASSSLAGPYEQYF.

As regards this clone: The CDR3 end lies 3 residues beyond the end of the read and is filled in from the germline J gene. J is TRBJ2-7 and V is TRBV14; 9 bases agree with TRBD1. CDR1 and CDR2 from the germline V gene are SGHDN and FVKESK. After removal of 1 base from V and 3 bases from J, the junction contained 4 bases not matched to a gene. The CDR3 has 15 residues. The covered CDR3 bases are TGTGCCAGCAGCCAAGGGTGGGGACAGGGCTACGAG. This encodes CASSQGWGQGYE. The CDR3, in full, reads CASSQGWGQGYEQYF.

In terms of frequency, this clone is medium-sized. The CDR3 end is not reached by the read, which stops 3 residues before it; the germline J gene fills it in. The rearrangement uses TRBV19 and TRBJ2-2; D gene ambiguous. Trimming pared 1 base from V and 6 bases from J, leaving 15 bases between. This CDR3 comprises 16 residues. Germline CDR1 is LNHDA and CDR2 is SQIVND (reference sequence). CDR3 residues: CASSIASILGAGELFF. The part of the CDR3 DNA that was read is TGTGCCAGTAGTATAGCGTCCATTTTGGGCGCCGGGGAG.

To note about this clone: The read finishes 3 residues shy of the CDR3 end, and the germline J gene is used to complete it. V is TRBV12-3 or TRBV12-4 and J is TRBJ2-1, with 11 bases lining up with TRBD1. The CDR3 runs to 21 residues. The junction had 16 bases not matched to a gene; V was cut back by 0 bases and J by 3 bases. The CDR3 loop reads CASSLALFSQSGTGGYNEQFF. The sequenced CDR3 bases are TGTGCCAGCAGTTTAGCGCTTTTCTCCCAATCCGGGACAGGGGGCTACAATGAG.

By frequency, this clone is medium-sized. The CDR3 end is not reached by the read, which stops 3 residues before it; the germline J gene fills it in. V is TRBV18 and J is TRBJ2-7; TRBD1 is a possible D gene (7 bases). The V and J ends lost 3 bases and 3 bases respectively, with 18 bases between them. The V gene's germline CDR1 is KGHSH and CDR2 LQKENI. CDR3 length: 16 amino acids. The sequenced part of the CDR3 DNA is TGTGCCAGCTCACCCTCCGTGGCAGGGGGGAACTACGAG. Translating gives CASSPSVAGGNYE. The CDR3 in full is CASSPSVAGGNYEQYF.

Measured by frequency, this clone is medium-sized. The CDR3 end is not reached by the read, which stops 3 residues before it; the germline J gene fills it in. V usage is TRBV30 and J usage is TRBJ1-1, with 7 bases matching TRBD1. The V segment lost 1 base and the J segment 6 bases; nucleotides outside the gene matches: 2. The CDR3 contains 12 residues. Looked up from germline, CDR1 is GTSNPN and CDR2 is SVGIG (reference sequence). This CDR3 is CAWSGGTAEAFF. CDR3 DNA, as far as it was read: TGTGCCTGGAGTGGGGGGACAGCTGAA. Drawing the rest from reference TRBV30 and TRBJ1-1, the complete variable domain is SQTIHQWPATLVQPVGSPLSLECTVEGTSNPNLYWYRQAAGRGLQLLFYSVGIGQISSEVPQNLSASRPQDRQFILSSKKLLLSDSGFYLCAWSGGTAEAFFGQGTRLTVV.

A note on this clone: The CDR3 end lies 3 residues beyond the end of the read and is filled in from the germline J gene. The chain joins TRBV20-1 to TRBJ2-5; 10 nucleotides align to TRBD1. With 3 bases clipped from V and 2 bases from J, the junction kept 3 bases outside the gene matches. CDR3 length equals 14 residues. Germline V CDR1 and CDR2: DFQATT, SNEGSKA (reference sequence). The part of the CDR3 DNA that was read is TGCAGTGCTAGTGCGGGACAGGGGCAAGAGACC. This translates into CSASAGQGQET. The full CDR3 reads CSASAGQGQETQYF.

This clone is medium-sized by frequency. The read terminates 3 residues before the CDR3 end, so the remaining end is supplied by the germline J gene. The V call is TRBV6-2 or TRBV6-3, the J call TRBJ2-7, with a possible D match to TRBD2 (5 bases). CDR3 length: 13 residues. V was clipped by 2 bases and J by 3 bases, with 8 bases between them. CDR1 is MNHEY, CDR2 SVGEGT, per germline. CDR3 DNA (partial): TGTGCCAGCAGTTACGACTATCACTACGAG. Its translation: CASSYDYHYE. The full CDR3 protein reads CASSYDYHYEQYF.

CDR3 DNA, as far as it was read: TGTGCCAGCAGCTTGGGGACAGGGGGCTTGGACTATGGC. The encoded protein is CASSLGTGGLDYG. From start to end, the CDR3 is CASSLGTGGLDYGYTF. The J gene is TRBJ1-2, the V gene TRBV5-4, with TRBD1 matching 11 bases. The read ends 3 residues shy of where the CDR3 ends; the end is completed using the germline J gene. V lost 0 bases to trimming and J lost 3 bases; unmatched junction nucleotides: 4. Germline V gene sequence: CDR1 SGHNT, CDR2 YYREEE (reference sequence). The CDR3 consists of 16 residues. Full variable domain (outside the CDR3, taken from reference TRBV5-4 and TRBJ1-2): ETGVTQSPTHLIKTRGQQVTLRCSSQSGHNTVSWYQQALGQGPQFIFQYYREEENGRGNFPPRFSGLQFPNYSSELNVNALELDDSALYLCASSLGTGGLDYGYTFGSGTRLTVV.

Note on this clone: The missing CDR3 end, 3 residues past where the read stops, is filled in from the germline J gene. This rearrangement joins TRBV20-1 to TRBJ2-5; possibly TRBD2 for D (6 bases). This CDR3 has 13 amino acids. Trimming took 3 bases from V and 2 from J, leaving 10 bases between them. Germline assignment: CDR1 DFQATT and CDR2 SNEGSKA (reference sequence). CDR3 DNA (partial): TGCAGTGCTAGGGGGCGGGGACAAGAGACC. Translated, it gives CSARGRGQET. The CDR3 as a whole reads CSARGRGQETQYF.

Note on this clone: From the germline J gene comes the end of the CDR3, since the read stops 3 residues before it. This chain joins TRBV6-2 or TRBV6-3 and TRBJ1-2, with 8 bases that match TRBD1. CDR1 and CDR2 (germline): MNHEY, SVGEGT. J gave up 7 bases and V 6 bases, and 1 base lay outside the gene matches. This CDR3 is built from 11 residues. CDR3 residues: CASRDRAGYTF. CDR3 DNA (partial): TGTGCCAGCAGGGACAGGGCTGGC.

In the case of this clone: The CDR3 end falls 3 residues outside the read, so it is completed with the germline J gene. The rearrangement joins TRBV7-2 to TRBJ1-2; D perhaps matches TRBD1 (6 bases). The CDR3 has 14 residues. Between the trimmed V and J ends, which lost 5 bases and 7 bases, there was a span of 17 bases. Germline V gene data show CDR1 as SGHTA and CDR2 as FQGNSA. CDR3: CASSQRGGRGGYTF. The CDR3 bases that were read are TGTGCCAGCAGCCAAAGGGGGGGGAGGGGTGGC. The whole variable domain, remainder taken from reference TRBV7-2 and TRBJ1-2, is GAGVSQSPSNKVTEKGKDVELRCDPISGHTALYWYRQSLGQGLEFLIYFQGNSAPDKSGLPSDRFSAERTGGSVSTLTIQRTQQEDSAVYLCASSQRGGRGGYTFGSGTRLTVV.

This clone ranks as medium-sized in terms of frequency. The sequenced fragment ends 3 residues before the CDR3 boundary, so the rest is inferred from the germline J gene. The chain is built from TRBV19 and TRBJ1-1, with D uncertain. Trimming removed 8 bases from V and 3 bases from J, with 10 bases in between. The CDR3 runs 12 residues. Germline CDR1 is LNHDA and CDR2 is SQIVND (reference sequence). CDR3 residues: CASGSGYTEAFF. CDR3 DNA, as far as it was read: TGTGCCAGTGGAAGCGGGTACACTGAA. The full variable domain, in which reference TRBV19 and TRBJ1-1 provide the parts outside the CDR3, is DGGITQSPKYLFRKEGQNVTLSCEQNLNHDAMYWYRQDPGQGLRLIYYSQIVNDFQKGDIAEGYSVSREKKESFPLTVTSAQKNPTAFYLCASGSGYTEAFFGQGTRLTVV.